Listed below are T cell receptor beta chains from one sample, sequenced in a study of technical replicates of blood from several donors. The table came from immunoSEQ multiplex PCR; TCRdb's copy has only in-frame clones and leaves some out. The data contain some 73,000 clones, roughly 90% of them singletons. Sequenced sample: PBMCs. These receptors came from a human donor in good health. Some clones in this sample may be carry-over from other donors' samples. The CDR3 runs from the conserved cysteine through the conserved F or W. A row's size may be missing; if present it is once, few, many or a size class.

abundance,j_gene,v_gene,CDR3aa
.,TRBJ1-1,TRBV18,CASSPDRLNTEAFF
.,TRBJ1-1,TRBV10-3,CAISEGQGATEAFF
.,TRBJ1-4,TRBV6-6,CASSYSAEVWEKLFF
.,TRBJ1-1,TRBV2,CASIARGHNTEAFF
.,TRBJ2-7,TRBV7-8,CASSEAGYEQYF
.,TRBJ2-7,TRBV27,CASSRGGFGQDYEQYF
.,TRBJ2-3,TRBV30,CAWSRGRSTDTQYF
.,TRBJ1-3,TRBV7-8,CASSLVGSGDSGNTIYF
.,TRBJ1-2,TRBV28,CASSRQAGGYGYTF
.,TRBJ2-3,TRBV19,CASSPREASIDTQYF
.,TRBJ2-1,TRBV6-1,CASSEGQGAYNEQFF
once,TRBJ2-1,TRBV19,CASSEGSGGLRDEQFF
.,TRBJ1-1,TRBV30,CAWISGRMNTEAFF
.,TRBJ1-1,TRBV6-5,CASSRTDRGNTEAFF
few,TRBJ1-2,TRBV6-5,CASSDRGLGYGYTF
.,TRBJ2-1,TRBV6-6,CASSPTGTGDSNEQFF
few,TRBJ2-7,TRBV5-8,CASSLWRDEQYF
.,TRBJ1-6,TRBV27,CASSLRRTDLSPLHF
.,TRBJ1-1,TRBV5-4,CASSLRANTEAFF
.,TRBJ2-5,TRBV9,CASSRGQETQYF
.,TRBJ2-7,TRBV5-4,CASSLPGVSYEQYF
once,TRBJ1-2,TRBV2,CASSEAGFSYGYTF
.,TRBJ1-5,TRBV7-9,CASSLDRGKQPQHF
.,TRBJ2-7,TRBV7-2,CASSPSRAVRYEQYF
.,TRBJ1-2,TRBV5-5,CASSLAVVTGVSANYGYTF
.,TRBJ1-2,TRBV19,CATTNRVGANYGYTF
.,TRBJ1-3,TRBV11-2,CASNPLGARGSGNTIYF
few,TRBJ2-7,TRBV2,CASSGPGLAANYEQYF
.,TRBJ1-1,TRBV6-5,CASSYSFGFMNTEAFF
.,TRBJ1-5,TRBV14,CASSQGTGNQPQHF
.,TRBJ1-2,TRBV6-4,CASRDRGGSRVYGYTF
.,TRBJ2-1,TRBV4-3,CASSQTTDYNEQFF
.,TRBJ1-1,TRBV5-5,CASSSARGDGTEAFF